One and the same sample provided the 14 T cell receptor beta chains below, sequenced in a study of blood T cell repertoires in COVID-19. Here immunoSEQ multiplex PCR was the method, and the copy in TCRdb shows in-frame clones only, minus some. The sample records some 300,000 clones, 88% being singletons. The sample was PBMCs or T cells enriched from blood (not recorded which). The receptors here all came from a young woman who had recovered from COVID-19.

In DNA, the CDR3 is TGTGCCAGCTCACCTATGACTAGCGCGGAGCAGTTCTTC. This sequence encodes CASSPMTSAEQFF. This chain joins TRBV18 and TRBJ2-1; 8 nucleotides align to TRBD2. V lost 3 bases and J lost 10; bases outside the gene matches: 5. Germline loops: CDR1 KGHSH, CDR2 LQKENI. The CDR3 extends over 13 amino acids.

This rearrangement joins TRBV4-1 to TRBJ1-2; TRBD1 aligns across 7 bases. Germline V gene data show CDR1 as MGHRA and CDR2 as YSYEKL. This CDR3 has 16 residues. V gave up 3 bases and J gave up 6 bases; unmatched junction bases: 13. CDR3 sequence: CASSQGLTGKIDGYTF. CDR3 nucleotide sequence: TGCGCCAGCAGCCAGGGACTGACAGGGAAAATCGATGGCTACACCTTC.

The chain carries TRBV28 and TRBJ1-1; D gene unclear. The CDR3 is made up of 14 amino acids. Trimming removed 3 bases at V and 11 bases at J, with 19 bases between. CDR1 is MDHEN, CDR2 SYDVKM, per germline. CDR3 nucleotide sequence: TGTGCCAGCAGTTTGTCACTTAGGACCGGGAGCGCTTTCTTT. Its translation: CASSLSLRTGSAFF.

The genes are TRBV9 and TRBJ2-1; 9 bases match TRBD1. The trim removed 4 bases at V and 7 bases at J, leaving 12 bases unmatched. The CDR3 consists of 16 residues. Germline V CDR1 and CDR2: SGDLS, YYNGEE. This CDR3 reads CASSTRGDRVMNEQFF. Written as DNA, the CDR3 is TGTGCCAGCAGCACCCGGGGGGACAGGGTTATGAATGAGCAGTTCTTC. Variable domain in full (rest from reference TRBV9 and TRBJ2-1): DSGVTQTPKHLITATGQRVTLRCSPRSGDLSVYWYQQSLDQGLQFLIQYYNGEERAKGNILERFSAQQFPDLHSELNLSSLELGDSALYFCASSTRGDRVMNEQFFGPGTRLTVL.

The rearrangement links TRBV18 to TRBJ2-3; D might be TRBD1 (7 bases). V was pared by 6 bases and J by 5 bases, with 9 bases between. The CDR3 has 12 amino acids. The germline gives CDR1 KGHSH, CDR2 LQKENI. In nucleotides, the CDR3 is TGTGCCAGCTCCAGGGGGGAAGATACGCAGTATTTT. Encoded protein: CASSRGEDTQYF.

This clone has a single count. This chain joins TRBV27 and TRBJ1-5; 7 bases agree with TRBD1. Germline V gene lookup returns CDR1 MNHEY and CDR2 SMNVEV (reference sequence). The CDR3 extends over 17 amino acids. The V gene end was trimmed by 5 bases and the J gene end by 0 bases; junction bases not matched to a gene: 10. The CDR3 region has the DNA TGTGCCAGCAGTCCGTCTACAGGGGTTTATAGCAATCAGCCCCAGCATTTT. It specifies CASSPSTGVYSNQPQHF.

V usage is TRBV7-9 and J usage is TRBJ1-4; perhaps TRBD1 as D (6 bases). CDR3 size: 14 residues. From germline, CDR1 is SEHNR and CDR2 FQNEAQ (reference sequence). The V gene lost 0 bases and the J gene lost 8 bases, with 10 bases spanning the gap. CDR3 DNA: TGTGCCAGCAGCTTAGCGTTACAGGGCGAAAAACTGTTTTTT. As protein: CASSLALQGEKLFF.

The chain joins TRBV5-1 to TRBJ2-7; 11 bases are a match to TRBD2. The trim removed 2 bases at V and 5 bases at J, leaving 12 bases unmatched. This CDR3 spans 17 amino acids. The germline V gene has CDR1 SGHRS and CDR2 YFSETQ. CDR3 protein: CASSFNPGTSGANEQYF. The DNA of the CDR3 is TGCGCCAGCAGCTTTAACCCCGGGACTAGCGGCGCTAACGAGCAGTACTTC.

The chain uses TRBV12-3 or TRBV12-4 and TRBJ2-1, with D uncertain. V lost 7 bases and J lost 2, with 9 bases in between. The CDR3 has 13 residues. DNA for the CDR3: TGTGCCAGCACCTCGTTCCCCTACAATGAGCAGTTCTTC. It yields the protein CASTSFPYNEQFF.

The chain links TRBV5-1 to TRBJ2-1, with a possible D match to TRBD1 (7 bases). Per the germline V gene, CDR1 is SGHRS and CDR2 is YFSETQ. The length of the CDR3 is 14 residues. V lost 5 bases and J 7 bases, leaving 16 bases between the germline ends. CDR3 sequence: CASSEEGAENEQFF. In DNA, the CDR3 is TGCGCCAGCAGTGAGGAGGGGGCAGAAAATGAGCAGTTCTTC.

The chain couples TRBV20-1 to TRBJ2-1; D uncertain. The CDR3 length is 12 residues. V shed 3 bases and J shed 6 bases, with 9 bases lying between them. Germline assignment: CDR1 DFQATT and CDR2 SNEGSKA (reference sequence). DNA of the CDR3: TGCAGTGCTAGTAGCTCTCGCAATGAGCAGTTCTTC. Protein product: CSASSSRNEQFF.

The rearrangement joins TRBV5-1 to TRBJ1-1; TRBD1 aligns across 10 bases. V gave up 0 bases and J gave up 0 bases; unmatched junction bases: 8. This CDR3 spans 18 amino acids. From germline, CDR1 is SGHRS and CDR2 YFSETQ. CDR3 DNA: TGCGCCAGCAGCTTGGATTTCCCGGGACAGGGGTTGAACACTGAAGCTTTCTTT. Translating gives CASSLDFPGQGLNTEAFF.

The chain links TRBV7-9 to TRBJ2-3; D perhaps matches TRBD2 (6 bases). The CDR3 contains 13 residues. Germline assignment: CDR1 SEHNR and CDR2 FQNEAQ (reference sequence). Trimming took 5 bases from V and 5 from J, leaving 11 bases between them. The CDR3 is CASSPRAGDTQYF. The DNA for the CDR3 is TGTGCCAGCAGCCCCCGAGCGGGAGATACGCAGTATTTT.

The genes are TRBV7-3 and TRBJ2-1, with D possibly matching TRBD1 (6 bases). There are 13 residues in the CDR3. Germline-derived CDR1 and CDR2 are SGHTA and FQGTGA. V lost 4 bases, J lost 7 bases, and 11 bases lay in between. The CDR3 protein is CASSSFRGNEQFF. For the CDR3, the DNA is TGTGCCAGCAGCTCTTTTAGGGGGAATGAGCAGTTCTTC.